Listed below are T cell receptor beta chains from one sample, sequenced in a study of blood T cells in healthy people across ages. TCRdb reprocessed the 5' RACE reads with MiXCR, giving one entry per CDR3 protein. This sample has 2 million or so distinct CDR3 sequences, with roughly 49% found just once. Sequencing input: blood. Source of these receptors: a woman aged 40-49 years in good health. Both conserved end residues are part of each CDR3. Each record gives: J gene, clone size, D gene, V gene, CDR3 DNA, CDR3 protein. D genes are given only for firm matches. A row's size may be missing; if present it is once, few, many or a size class.

TRBJ2-1	NA	NA	TRBV12-3/TRBV12-4	TGTGCCAGCTCAGGGAGCTATGAGCAGTTCTTC	CASSGSYEQFF
TRBJ2-7	many	TRBD1	TRBV11-1	TGTGCCAGCAGCCTCTGGACAGGGGGCTCCTACGAGCAGTACTTC	CASSLWTGGSYEQYF
TRBJ2-1	once	TRBD1	TRBV2	TGTGCCAGCAGTGGACAGGGGGAATACAATGAGCAGTTCTTC	CASSGQGEYNEQFF
TRBJ2-4	NA	NA	TRBV7-2	TGTGCCAGCAGCTTAGACTCGGGGGGAAGGGGGATCATTCAGTACTTC	CASSLDSGGRGIIQYF
TRBJ2-7	NA	NA	TRBV6-2/TRBV6-3	TGTGCCAGCAGTCCTTTATCGCTCTTCTCCTACGAGCAGTACTTC	CASSPLSLFSYEQYF
TRBJ2-1	few	NA	TRBV20-1	TGCAGTGCTGGCGGGTACTTCTCCTACAATGAGCAGTTCTTC	CSAGGYFSYNEQFF
TRBJ1-5	NA	NA	TRBV20-1	TGCAGTGCTATCGCTCAGGGCAATCAGCCCCAGCATTTT	CSAIAQGNQPQHF
TRBJ2-3	few	TRBD2	TRBV10-3	TGTGCCATCAGGCCTAGCGGGGGAAGCACAGATACGCAGTATTTT	CAIRPSGGSTDTQYF
TRBJ2-4	few	TRBD1	TRBV5-4	TGTGCCAGCAGCGCTTCACAGGGGAGTCCCCTGTTAGGGGAGCAGTACTTC	CASSASQGSPLLGEQYF
TRBJ2-7	NA	TRBD1	TRBV20-1	TGCAGTGCTAGAGCGGGACAGGGAGTCTACGAGCAGTACTTC	CSARAGQGVYEQYF
TRBJ2-4	NA	NA	TRBV7-2	TGTGCCGGCAGCTTAGATATGAGAGGGGGGAAGATAGCCAAAAACATTCAGTACTTC	CAGSLDMRGGKIAKNIQYF
TRBJ2-7	NA	TRBD2	TRBV15	TGTGCCACCAGCAGCCCTAGCGGGGGAAACAATGAGCAGTACTTC	CATSSPSGGNNEQYF
TRBJ2-7	few	TRBD1	TRBV10-3	TGTGCCATCAGCCCGGACAGGGACGAGCAGTACTTC	CAISPDRDEQYF
TRBJ1-2	few	NA	TRBV4-2	TGTGCCAGCAAGACAAGCCAAGGCGGCTACACCTTC	CASKTSQGGYTF
TRBJ2-1	NA	NA	TRBV7-3	TGTGCCAGCAGCGTCGGCAGCGCTAAGACCTACAATGAGCAGTTCTTC	CASSVGSAKTYNEQFF
TRBJ1-6	few	NA	TRBV20-1	TGCAGTGCTAGAATCACTTTGGATTCACCCCTCCACTTT	CSARITLDSPLHF
TRBJ2-1	NA	NA	TRBV4-1	TGCGCCAGCAGTGGGGATGAGGTCACAAACAATGAGCAGTTCTTC	CASSGDEVTNNEQFF
TRBJ1-2	few	NA	TRBV29-1	TGCAGCGTTCCTCTGGGGGAGGCGGGTGGCTACACCTTC	CSVPLGEAGGYTF
TRBJ2-3	NA	TRBD2	TRBV3-1	TGTGCCAGCAGCCAGTCCTTCGAGCGGGGAGGCACAGATACGCAGTATTTT	CASSQSFERGGTDTQYF
TRBJ2-5	many	NA	TRBV29-1	TGCAGCGTTCGAGGGAGGGGGGAGACCCAGTACTTC	CSVRGRGETQYF
TRBJ2-1	few	NA	TRBV14	TGTGCCAGCAGCCAAGAGTGGGCGGCTAACCCTCCGTACAATGAGCAGTTCTTC	CASSQEWAANPPYNEQFF
TRBJ2-7	few	NA	TRBV11-2	TGTGCCAGCAGCCCAAACCAGGGAACGGGGAACGAGCAGTACTTC	CASSPNQGTGNEQYF
TRBJ2-5	NA	TRBD1	TRBV24-1	TGTGCCACCAGTGATCCGGGACAGCCCCAAGAGACCCAGTACTTC	CATSDPGQPQETQYF
TRBJ2-5	NA	TRBD2	TRBV20-1	TGCAGTGCGAACTCTAGGAGCGGGAGCGACCAAGAGACCCAGTACTTC	CSANSRSGSDQETQYF
TRBJ2-7	NA	TRBD2	TRBV15	TGTGCCACCAGCAGATCCCCGGGACTAGCGGCCGACAATGAGCAGTACTTC	CATSRSPGLAADNEQYF
TRBJ2-1	NA	NA	TRBV7-9	TGTGCCAGCAGCGCACTAACCTACAATGAGCAGTTCTTC	CASSALTYNEQFF
TRBJ2-1	few	TRBD1	TRBV5-1	TGCGCCAGCAGCTCCGGGACAGGCGATGAGCAGTTCTTC	CASSSGTGDEQFF